These 12 T cell receptor beta chains were all obtained from the same sample, sequenced in a study of CD8 T cells in ankylosing spondylitis (dated by TCRdb to about 2017). Libraries were made using 5' RACE. The data were produced on an Illumina HiSeq 2500. The public reads were quality trimmed at Q25 with fastp and then assembled into clones with MiXCR by TCRdb, keeping productive beta chains. A single entry per CDR3 protein holds the most common genes and DNA from its merged rows. The sample yields some 150,000 distinct CDR3 sequences; 10% to 12% were counted once. In total, the top ten clones hold roughly 4.5% of the sample. Source material: blood, either unsorted or a sorted T cell fraction (not recorded which). Every receptor here comes from a female donor with ankylosing spondylitis or in good health (not recorded which).

The genes are TRBV29-1 and TRBJ1-2; tentatively, D is TRBD1 (6 bases). V lost 2 bases and J lost 7, with 11 bases in between. The CDR3 length is 12 residues. Per germline, CDR1 SQVTM and CDR2 ANQGSEA. Here the CDR3 DNA reads TGCAGCGTTGAATTGGGGGGCGCTGGCTACACCTTC. Encoded protein: CSVELGGAGYTF.

There are many counts of this clonotype. The chain carries TRBV20-1 and TRBJ1-5; perhaps TRBD1 as D (5 bases). The V end was cut by 3 bases, the J end by 6 bases, with 18 bases between. The CDR3 runs 15 residues. Germline V gene lookup returns CDR1 DFQATT and CDR2 SNEGSKA (reference sequence). The CDR3 loop is CSASRGAGTPQPQHF. The CDR3 nucleotides are TGCAGTGCTAGCCGCGGGGCAGGGACCCCTCAGCCCCAGCATTTT.

This clonotype was seen many times. The chain is built from TRBV28 and TRBJ1-2; the D gene is possibly TRBD1 (5 bases). Germline V gene sequence: CDR1 MDHEN, CDR2 SYDVKM. CDR3 length: 18 residues. V was cut by 8 bases and J by 6 bases, with 31 bases left in between. Here the CDR3 reads CASGSDIAYLVVQNGYTF. The CDR3 bases are TGTGCCAGCGGGTCGGACATCGCCTACTTGGTCGTTCAAAATGGCTACACCTTC.

This clonotype appeared many times. This chain connects TRBV5-1 to TRBJ1-2; D not resolved. Per germline, CDR1 SGHRS and CDR2 YFSETQ. V was cut by 2 bases and J by 6 bases, with 11 bases left in between. This CDR3 has 13 residues. The CDR3 DNA is TGCGCCAGCAGCTTACCAGGAAACGATGGCTACACCTTC. It translates to CASSLPGNDGYTF.

This rearrangement joins TRBV20-1 to TRBJ1-2; no definite D call. CDR1 and CDR2 (germline): DFQATT, SNEGSKA (reference sequence). Trimming took off 6 bases at V and 6 bases at J, with 17 bases between the two ends. CDR3 size: 13 residues. The CDR3 region is CSAPGGKSDGYTF. The CDR3, as DNA: TGCAGTGCCCCCGGTGGGAAAAGCGATGGCTACACCTTC.

In this sample, this clonotype turned up many times. The chain employs TRBV20-1 and TRBJ2-7; D tentatively fits TRBD1 or TRBD2 (7 bases each). There are 13 residues in the CDR3. Germline CDR1 DFQATT, CDR2 SNEGSKA (reference sequence). The V end lost 4 bases, the J end lost 5 bases, and 15 bases lay between the germline ends. CDR3 DNA: TGCAGTGCTATGGGAGGGGGCCCTAACGAGCAGTACTTC. Residues: CSAMGGGPNEQYF.

This clonotype was detected ten times or more. This chain uses TRBV19 with TRBJ1-2; TRBD1 matches at 7 bases. Germline loops: CDR1 LNHDA, CDR2 SQIVND (reference sequence). Trimming at V came to 3 bases and at J to 3 bases, leaving 4 bases not matched to a gene. This CDR3 is 14 amino acids long. The CDR3 sequence: CASSIPGQDYGYTF. DNA of the CDR3: TGTGCCAGTAGTATCCCCGGACAGGACTATGGCTACACCTTC.

The count of this clonotype is one. This chain joins TRBV19 and TRBJ1-2, with D possibly being TRBD1 (6 bases). Germline V CDR1 and CDR2: LNHDA, SQIVND (reference sequence). The V and J ends lost 6 bases and 12 bases respectively, with 23 bases between them. The CDR3 runs to 14 residues. The CDR3 DNA is TGTGCCAGTAGCCCTCTTCGGGACAACTACAGGCACACCTTC. Its translation: CASSPLRDNYRHTF.

Many counts were recorded for this clonotype. The rearrangement links TRBV5-5 to TRBJ1-6, with D maybe TRBD1 (5 bases). CDR3 length equals 14 residues. The germline V gene encodes CDR1 SGHKS and CDR2 YYEKEE (reference sequence). Deletions cut 4 bases from V and 7 bases from J, with 12 bases between. CDR3 sequence reads: CASSPRGQNSPLHF. The CDR3 DNA sequence: TGTGCCAGCAGCCCCCGGGGCCAAAATTCACCCCTCCACTTT.

This clonotype was seen repeatedly, ten times or more. This chain links TRBV2 with TRBJ1-1; no definite D call. The CDR3 contains 13 residues. V shed 4 bases and J shed 0 bases, with 6 bases lying between them. Germline CDR1 SNHLY, CDR2 FYNNEI. The CDR3 nucleotides are TGTGCCAGCAGTGCTCCCATGAACACTGAAGCTTTCTTT. As protein: CASSAPMNTEAFF.

There are many counts of this clonotype. The chain uses TRBV20-1 and TRBJ2-3, with D possibly called TRBD1 or TRBD2 (5 bases each). Germline V lookup: CDR1 DFQATT, CDR2 SNEGSKA (reference sequence). The V end was cut by 1 base, the J end by 3 bases, with 5 bases between. CDR3 length equals 12 residues. CDR3 protein: CSARGGTDTQYF. The CDR3, as DNA: TGCAGTGCTAGAGGGGGGACAGATACGCAGTATTTT.

A word on this clonotype: A much larger clone differs by one base, so this may be a read error. This CDR3 is missing its conserved last phenylalanine or tryptophan, likely due to a read error. The V and J genes are TRBV15 and TRBJ1-2, with D possibly matching TRBD1 (6 bases). Germline loops: CDR1 LNHNV, CDR2 YYDKDF (reference sequence). The V and J ends lost 0 bases and 4 bases respectively, with 9 bases between them. The CDR3 has 14 residues. CDR3 loop: CATSRDTGPYGYTL. As DNA, the CDR3 is TGTGCCACCAGCAGAGATACAGGGCCCTATGGCTACACCCTC.